A single TCR beta chain is shown here with its context. The antigen is unknown. TCRdb's copy holds only in-frame clones and misses some; the assay was immunoSEQ multiplex PCR. The sample includes tens of thousands of clones, roughly 76% of them seen just once. These data belong to a study of vaccination effects on CD4 cells after COVID-19. Antigen-specific CD4+ T cells expanded by the ViraFEST assay with viral peptide pools were then sequenced. Following a 10-day culture, CD4+ T cells were purified. The CDR3 length is 19 residues. V lost 3 bases, J lost 5 bases, and 17 bases stayed unmatched. Germline V gene lookup returns CDR1 SGHRS and CDR2 YFSETQ.

The receptor comes from a human donor who received a COVID-19 vaccine. The sample was CD4+ T cells from PBMCs cultured with HCoV-229E spike peptides, taken before COVID-19 vaccination. This chain joins TRBV5-1 and TRBJ2-2; TRBD1 aligns across 9 bases. CDR3 sequence (DNA): TGCGCCAGCAGCTCAAAAAATTCCGGGACAGGGATAGTAACCGGGGAGCTGTTTTTT. Its protein is CASSSKNSGTGIVTGELFF. Full variable domain (remainder filled in from reference TRBV5-1 and TRBJ2-2): KAGVTQTPRYLIKTRGQQVTLSCSPISGHRSVSWYQQTPGQGLQFLFEYFSETQRNKGNFPGRFSGRQFSNSRSEMNVSTLELGDSALYLCASSSKNSGTGIVTGELFFGEGSRLTVL.